The 16 T cell receptor beta chains given below trace back to one sample, sequenced in a study of blood T cell repertoires in COVID-19. Sequencing was performed with immunoSEQ multiplex PCR; in TCRdb, only in-frame clones are kept and a portion is missing. The sample lists more than 200,000 clones, around 82% occurring once. Material: peripheral blood. Receptor source: a woman of 80 years or more with active or convalescent COVID-19.

The chain is built from TRBV10-1 and TRBJ2-5; TRBD2 might be the D (5 bases). The germline V and J ends were trimmed by 3 bases and 1 base, with 12 bases remaining between them. The CDR3 is 15 amino acids. From germline, CDR1 is WNHNN and CDR2 SYGVQD (reference sequence). The CDR3 spells CASSDRGALQETQYF. CDR3 coding DNA: TGCGCCAGCAGTGACCGGGGTGCCCTCCAAGAGACCCAGTACTTC.

The chain has TRBV7-2 and TRBJ2-3; 7 nucleotides line up with TRBD1. Germline V gene lookup returns CDR1 SGHTA and CDR2 FQGNSA. The CDR3 loop spans 16 amino acids. J gave up 2 bases and V 2 bases, and 7 bases lay outside the gene matches. CDR3: CASSLLRGRNTDTQYF. CDR3 DNA: TGTGCCAGCAGCTTATTAAGGGGGCGGAACACAGATACGCAGTATTTT. The whole variable domain, filled in from reference TRBV7-2 and TRBJ2-3, reads GAGVSQSPSNKVTEKGKDVELRCDPISGHTALYWYRQSLGQGLEFLIYFQGNSAPDKSGLPSDRFSAERTGGSVSTLTIQRTQQEDSAVYLCASSLLRGRNTDTQYFGPGTRLTVL.

The CDR3 sequence: CASSWRRTGVEEKLFF. CDR3 bases: TGTGCCAGCAGCTGGAGACGGACAGGGGTTGAGGAAAAACTGTTTTTT. V and J are TRBV5-6 and TRBJ1-4, with 9 bases that match TRBD1. Germline trimming cut 3 bases from V and 8 bases from J; bases unmatched to any gene: 11. The CDR3 contains 16 residues. The V gene's germline CDR1 is SGHDT and CDR2 YYEEEE.

This clone appeared a few times. This sequence joins TRBV18 and TRBJ2-2; 11 nucleotides match TRBD2. Germline trimming cut 3 bases from V and 7 bases from J; bases unmatched to any gene: 7. The length of the CDR3 is 16 residues. The germline CDR1 and CDR2 sequences are KGHSH and LQKENI. CDR3 coding DNA: TGTGCCAGCTCACCGACGACTAGCGGGAAGGACGGGGAGCTGTTTTTT. Translating it yields CASSPTTSGKDGELFF.

CDR3 sequence: CASSFGQGTEAFF. CDR3 DNA sequence: TGTGCCAGCAGCTTCGGACAGGGAACTGAAGCTTTCTTT. The V call is TRBV7-9, the J call TRBJ1-1, with 8 bases identical to TRBD1. The CDR3 loop spans 13 amino acids. In germline, CDR1 is SEHNR, CDR2 FQNEAQ (reference sequence). V shed 3 bases, J shed 5 bases, and the junction held 2 bases outside the gene matches.

This clone was recorded a few times. The chain combines TRBV3-1 (or the pseudogene TRBV3-2) with TRBJ1-1, with D perhaps TRBD1 (6 bases). V lost 2 bases to trimming and J lost 10 bases, with 11 bases between them. This CDR3 has 12 amino acids. Germline V lookup: CDR1 LGHDT, CDR2 YNNKEL (reference sequence). The CDR3 region has the DNA TGTGCCAGCAGCCAATGGGGGCGCGGAGCTTTCTTT. Its protein product is CASSQWGRGAFF.

The chain combines TRBV9 with TRBJ1-4; D unclear. V was shortened by 6 bases and J by 0 bases, with 12 bases between the two germline ends. This CDR3 comprises 15 residues. From germline, CDR1 is SGDLS and CDR2 YYNGEE. This chain's CDR3 is CASNKDGATNEKLFF. CDR3 nucleotides: TGTGCCAGCAACAAAGACGGAGCAACTAATGAAAAACTGTTTTTT.

The chain combines TRBV5-6 with TRBJ2-2; no clear D. The CDR3 runs 13 residues. Germline assignment: CDR1 SGHDT and CDR2 YYEEEE. The germline V and J ends were trimmed by 6 bases and 6 bases, with 12 bases remaining between them. The CDR3 DNA reads as TGTGCCAGCACCCAATTCCGGTCCGGGGAGCTGTTTTTT. It codes for CASTQFRSGELFF.

The count of this clone is one. The chain couples TRBV18 to TRBJ1-1; 7 bases line up with TRBD1. Germline CDR1 KGHSH, CDR2 LQKENI. The J segment lost 1 base and the V segment lost 3 bases, leaving 5 bases of the junction unmatched. The CDR3 runs to 15 residues. The CDR3 sequence is CASSPQGGWNTEAFF. In DNA, the CDR3 is TGTGCCAGCTCACCTCAGGGGGGATGGAACACTGAAGCTTTCTTT.

The gene calls are TRBV11-2 and TRBJ1-1; TRBD1 aligns across 8 bases. V trimming: 5 bases; J trimming: 0 bases; junction bases outside the gene matches: 2. Germline lookup yields CDR1 SGHAT and CDR2 FQNNGV. CDR3 length equals 14 residues. The CDR3 protein is CASSRGQVNTEAFF. The CDR3 bases are TGTGCCAGCAGCCGGGGACAGGTGAACACTGAAGCTTTCTTT.

The V gene is TRBV3-1 (or the pseudogene TRBV3-2), the J gene TRBJ1-6, with 8 nucleotides matching TRBD1. Unmatched junction bases numbered 4, after V lost 4 bases and J lost 2 bases. There are 16 residues in the CDR3. Germline V gives CDR1 LGHDT, CDR2 YNNKEL (reference sequence). CDR3 loop: CASSPWTGPYNSPLHF. The CDR3 coding sequence is TGTGCCAGCAGCCCCTGGACAGGGCCCTATAATTCACCCCTCCACTTT.

The chain carries TRBV27 and TRBJ2-1; 8 bases line up with TRBD1. Germline V CDR1 and CDR2: MNHEY, SMNVEV (reference sequence). The CDR3 sequence is 16 residues long. The V and J ends lost 3 bases and 4 bases, in that order; junction bases with no gene match: 8. The CDR3 sequence: CASSFAQGGLYNEQFF. In DNA form, the CDR3 reads TGTGCCAGCAGTTTCGCACAGGGGGGCCTATACAATGAGCAGTTCTTC.

The V call is TRBV2, the J call TRBJ1-2, with a tentative D call TRBD1 (6 bases). This CDR3 has 15 residues. The V end lost 7 bases, the J end lost 0 bases, and 15 bases lay between the germline ends. The V gene's germline CDR1 is SNHLY and CDR2 FYNNEI. CDR3 coding DNA: TGTGCCAGCACCAGACAGGCATCAGCTAACTATGGCTACACCTTC. This sequence encodes CASTRQASANYGYTF.

The CDR3 protein is CASSRTAIRAFF. The CDR3, as DNA: TGTGCCAGCAGCCGGACAGCGATCCGGGCTTTCTTT. V gene TRBV11-2 combines with J gene TRBJ1-1; tentatively, D is TRBD1 (6 bases). The CDR3 covers 12 residues. The germline V gene encodes CDR1 SGHAT and CDR2 FQNNGV. V was trimmed by 5 bases and J by 11 bases, leaving 15 bases between them.

Details on this clone: Other DNA sequences within the sample encode an identical CDR3. V usage is TRBV28 and J usage is TRBJ2-7; TRBD2 agrees at 9 bases. With 6 bases clipped from V and 0 bases from J, the junction kept 3 bases outside the gene matches. Germline CDR1 MDHEN, CDR2 SYDVKM. The CDR3 has 14 amino acids. The CDR3 protein is CASSLSGSSYEQYF. CDR3 bases: TGTGCCAGCAGCCTTAGCGGGAGCTCCTACGAGCAGTACTTC.

The chain recombines TRBV29-1 with TRBJ1-1; a possible D gene is TRBD1 (6 bases). This CDR3 has 13 residues. CDR1 is SQVTM, CDR2 ANQGSEA, per germline. Trimming cost V 8 bases and J 4 bases, with 17 bases left between them. CDR3 region: CSSTGSPSTEAFF. CDR3 nucleotide sequence: TGCAGCTCCACAGGGAGTCCAAGCACTGAAGCTTTCTTT.